This T cell receptor (beta chain) originates from a study of cytomegalovirus exposure and HLA in healthy donors. Both 60 Vbeta primers and 13 Jbeta primers went into the PCR. TCRdb's table, derived via immunoSEQ multiplex PCR, lists solely in-frame clones and lacks some. This sample has 200,000 or so clones; around 77% occur once, and the top ten carry approximately 3%. This CDR3 is 16 amino acids long. The V gene end was trimmed by 8 bases and the J gene end by 0 bases; junction bases not matched to a gene: 12. CDR1 MNHEY and CDR2 SMNVEV come from the germline V gene (reference sequence). Remarks on this clone: The antigen is unknown.

Study-wide results and limits: A likely sequencing artifact accounted for one observed cluster of highly shared sequence variants.

V and J are TRBV27 and TRBJ2-7; 8 bases fit TRBD2. This TCR came from a woman younger than 45 in good health and CMV-seronegative. Sequencing used PBMCs. The CDR3 nucleotides are TGTGCCAGCCTTACGTTCGGGGGGGGCAACTCCTACGAGCAGTACTTC. It translates to CASLTFGGGNSYEQYF.